In this sample, the clone carrying this T cell receptor beta chain turned up a few times. Its antigen is not known. As for the cDNA, it was generated by 5'RACE with 10-nucleotide random UMIs. TCRdb ran MiXCR on the 5' RACE reads and lists one entry per CDR3 protein. The sample contains roughly 70,000 distinct CDR3 sequences, approximately 5.2% of which appear only once. CDR3 size: 14 residues. Germline-derived CDR1 and CDR2 are SGHRS and YFSETQ. V gave up 3 bases and J gave up 1 base, with 8 bases separating them. These data come from a study of neurological immune-mediated disorders. General study findings and limits: TCR-beta repertoires seemed private in all groups, with no expanded CDR3 amino acid sequences shared. HTLV-1-associated myelopathy showed the most TCR clonal expansion; multiple sclerosis the least, below healthy controls.

The unsorted libraries originated from 2 million PBMCs kept at -80 C. The gene calls are TRBV5-1 and TRBJ2-1; possibly TRBD1 for D (6 bases). This TCR was recovered from a woman between 25 and 40 years old with multiple sclerosis. Sequenced input: PBMCs. The CDR3, as DNA: TGCGCCAGCAGCTCGGGACAATCCTACAATGAGCAGTTCTTC. It is translated as CASSSGQSYNEQFF.